The 24 T cell receptor beta chains given below trace back to one sample, sequenced in a study of blood T cell repertoires in COVID-19. The protocol was immunoSEQ multiplex PCR, while the TCRdb copy is restricted to in-frame clones and leaves out a portion. Here the sample spans around 300,000 clones, about nine tenths being singletons. The sample taken for sequencing was peripheral blood. These receptors all stem from a man over 45 with acute or convalescent COVID-19.

The genes are TRBV6-5 and TRBJ1-2; D perhaps matches TRBD1 (6 bases). The ends were cut back, 5 bases at V and 3 bases at J, with 10 bases in the middle. Germline CDR1 is MNHEY and CDR2 is SVGAGI. The CDR3 is made up of 13 amino acids. DNA of the CDR3: TGTGCCAGCAGTAGGTCAGGGGACTATGGCTACACCTTC. Translation gives CASSRSGDYGYTF.

As regards this clone: One end of the junction does not line up with germline, which may come from a read error. The chain employs TRBV30 and TRBJ1-6, with TRBD1 matching over 8 bases. CDR1 and CDR2 from the germline V gene are GTSNPN and SVGIG (reference sequence). CDR3 size: 14 residues. CDR3 residues: CGGQGASDNSPLHF. The CDR3 DNA follows: TGTGGAGGGCAGGGGGCCTCCGATAATTCACCCCTCCACTTT.

This clone was seen only once. This rearrangement joins TRBV11-2 to TRBJ1-5, with 7 bases aligning to TRBD1. CDR1 and CDR2 from the germline V gene are SGHAT and FQNNGV. CDR3 length: 16 residues. The V gene end was trimmed by 4 bases and the J gene end by 4 bases; junction bases not matched to a gene: 10. As DNA, the CDR3 is TGTGCCAGCAGCTCCTACAGGGGCTCCGGGAATCAGCCCCAGCATTTT. Residues: CASSSYRGSGNQPQHF.

This chain links TRBV5-4 with TRBJ2-2; 9 bases match TRBD2. There are 17 residues in the CDR3. The trim removed 1 base at V and 3 bases at J, leaving 7 bases unmatched. CDR1 is SGHNT, CDR2 YYREEE, per germline (reference sequence). CDR3 bases: TGTGCCAGCAGCTTGCCCAGCGGGGGGACTCACACCGGGGAGCTGTTTTTT. Translating it yields CASSLPSGGTHTGELFF.

The chain is built from TRBV19 and TRBJ2-7; 7 bases are a match to TRBD1. CDR3 length equals 15 residues. V was clipped by 7 bases and J by 0 bases; unmatched bases: 9. Germline lookup yields CDR1 LNHDA and CDR2 SQIVND (reference sequence). CDR3 loop: CASTPGQSFSYEQYF. The CDR3 coding sequence is TGTGCCAGTACCCCGGGACAGTCCTTCTCCTACGAGCAGTACTTC.

The rearrangement links TRBV19 to TRBJ2-5; 9 bases line up with TRBD2. The trim removed 3 bases at V and 1 base at J, leaving 6 bases unmatched. The CDR3 has 16 amino acids. Germline V gene data show CDR1 as LNHDA and CDR2 as SQIVND (reference sequence). CDR3 sequence (DNA): TGTGCCAGTAGTATTAGGCTAGCGGGGCCCCAAGAGACCCAGTACTTC. Its protein product is CASSIRLAGPQETQYF. Variable domain in full (rest from reference TRBV19 and TRBJ2-5): DGGITQSPKYLFRKEGQNVTLSCEQNLNHDAMYWYRQDPGQGLRLIYYSQIVNDFQKGDIAEGYSVSREKKESFPLTVTSAQKNPTAFYLCASSIRLAGPQETQYFGPGTRLLVL.

The rearrangement uses TRBV19 and TRBJ1-4, with D possibly matching TRBD1 (6 bases). The CDR3 runs 15 residues. Germline CDR1 and CDR2: LNHDA and SQIVND (reference sequence). Trimming removed 5 bases from V and 3 bases from J, with 13 bases in between. The CDR3 reads CASSVTGQANEKLFF. The CDR3 nucleotides read TGTGCCAGTAGTGTTACAGGGCAGGCTAATGAAAAACTGTTTTTT.

The chain is built from TRBV6-6 and TRBJ1-1; no clear D. V shed 5 bases and J shed 0 bases, with 22 bases lying between them. The CDR3 runs to 18 residues. CDR1 is MNHNY and CDR2 is SVGAGI in the germline V gene (reference sequence). CDR3 sequence (DNA): TGTGCCAGCAGTCCCCGGGAGACCGGGAGGACCATGAACACTGAAGCTTTCTTT. Its protein is CASSPRETGRTMNTEAFF.

CDR3 loop: CASSPTTGGYNEQFF. The CDR3, as DNA: TGTGCCAGCAGTCCAACTACAGGGGGCTACAATGAGCAGTTCTTC. The V call is TRBV3-1 (or the pseudogene TRBV3-2), the J call TRBJ2-1; 8 bases match TRBD1. CDR3 length: 15 amino acids. Germline V gives CDR1 LGHDT, CDR2 YNNKEL (reference sequence). Trimming at V came to 6 bases and at J to 3 bases, leaving 7 bases not matched to a gene.

V and J are TRBV12-3 or TRBV12-4 and TRBJ2-1, with D perhaps TRBD1 (5 bases). There are 12 residues in the CDR3. Trimming stripped 7 bases from V and 8 bases from J, with 12 bases between. CDR3 sequence (DNA): TGTGCCAGCAAGGGGAATATCCATGAGCAGTTCTTC. Translated, it gives CASKGNIHEQFF.

This rearrangement joins TRBV9 to TRBJ1-2, with D hard to call. The germline V gene has CDR1 SGDLS and CDR2 YYNGEE. V dropped 4 bases and J dropped 3 bases, with 4 bases sitting between them. The CDR3 loop spans 11 amino acids. CDR3 in DNA: TGTGCCAGCAGCCGAGACTATGGCTACACCTTC. This encodes CASSRDYGYTF.

The chain couples TRBV18 to TRBJ1-1; possibly TRBD1 for D (6 bases). This CDR3 is built from 15 residues. Trimming removed 4 bases at V and 9 bases at J, with 21 bases between. Germline-derived CDR1 and CDR2 are KGHSH and LQKENI. CDR3 in amino acids: CASSQMEKYREQAFF. The CDR3 DNA reads as TGTGCCAGCTCACAAATGGAGAAATACAGGGAGCAAGCTTTCTTT.

The chain couples TRBV5-4 to TRBJ1-1; weak D call: TRBD1 (6 bases). The CDR3 spans 15 residues. The ends were cut back, 0 bases at V and 5 bases at J, with 14 bases in the middle. Germline V gives CDR1 SGHNT, CDR2 YYREEE (reference sequence). CDR3: CASSLALTQGTEAFF. In DNA, the CDR3 is TGTGCCAGCAGCTTGGCCTTGACACAGGGAACTGAAGCTTTCTTT.

The CDR3 DNA follows: TGTGCCAGCAAACGGGACAGTAATTATGGCTACACCTTC. This translates into CASKRDSNYGYTF. This sequence joins TRBV2 and TRBJ1-2, with 7 bases identical to TRBD1. In germline, CDR1 is SNHLY, CDR2 FYNNEI. J gave up 5 bases and V 7 bases, and 7 bases lay outside the gene matches. This CDR3 has 13 amino acids.

The genes are TRBV29-1 and TRBJ2-5, with TRBD1 matching 7 bases. The J segment lost 3 bases and the V segment lost 6 bases, leaving 4 bases of the junction unmatched. CDR1 and CDR2 (germline): SQVTM, ANQGSEA. The CDR3 is 12 amino acids. The CDR3 loop is CSVDDREETQYF. In nucleotides, the CDR3 is TGCAGCGTGGATGACAGGGAAGAGACCCAGTACTTC.

The chain recombines TRBV7-9 with TRBJ1-1, with D perhaps TRBD1 (5 bases). Germline loops: CDR1 SEHNR, CDR2 FQNEAQ (reference sequence). Trimming removed 7 bases from V and 6 bases from J, with 12 bases in between. The CDR3 is 12 amino acids. This CDR3 is CASTSWDSEAFF. The CDR3 region has the DNA TGTGCCAGCACCTCCTGGGACTCTGAAGCTTTCTTT.

The chain combines TRBV6-2 or TRBV6-3 with TRBJ2-1; TRBD2 matches at 12 bases. The germline V gene encodes CDR1 MNHEY and CDR2 SVGEGT. J was trimmed by 5 bases and V by 6 bases; bases with no gene match: 11. The CDR3 is 17 residues long. CDR3 sequence: CASSPRPSGGENNEQFF. The CDR3 DNA is TGTGCCAGCAGCCCTCGTCCTAGCGGGGGGGAAAACAATGAGCAGTTCTTC.

The chain uses TRBV10-3 and TRBJ1-5; a possible D gene is TRBD1 (5 bases). Trimming took 2 bases from V and 2 from J, leaving 10 bases between them. The CDR3 is made up of 15 amino acids. CDR1 and CDR2 from the germline V gene are ENHRY and SYGVKD. DNA for the CDR3: TGTGCCATCAGTGAGGGGGCTGCGGGCAATCAGCCCCAGCATTTT. Encoded protein: CAISEGAAGNQPQHF.

V usage is TRBV19 and J usage is TRBJ1-4, with D possibly TRBD1 on 6 matching bases. Germline loops: CDR1 LNHDA, CDR2 SQIVND (reference sequence). CDR3 length equals 13 residues. V gave up 8 bases and J gave up 5 bases, with 12 bases separating them. The CDR3 spells CASFGQLNEKLFF. CDR3 nucleotides: TGTGCCAGTTTTGGACAGTTGAATGAAAAACTGTTTTTT.

This rearrangement joins TRBV5-6 to TRBJ2-7; D possibly corresponds to TRBD2 (5 bases). The CDR3 spans 15 residues. Trimming pared 6 bases from V and 2 bases from J, leaving 18 bases between. CDR1 is SGHDT and CDR2 is YYEEEE in the germline V gene. The CDR3 DNA reads as TGTGCCAGCACCCTCTCCTGGGGAGTCACCTACGAGCAGTACTTC. It codes for CASTLSWGVTYEQYF.

This chain uses TRBV10-3 with TRBJ2-6, with 7 bases aligning to TRBD1. V was pared by 4 bases and J by 2 bases, with 2 bases of the junction left unmatched. CDR1 and CDR2 (germline): ENHRY, SYGVKD. The CDR3 is 15 residues long. Here the CDR3 DNA reads TGTGCCATCAGTGGTACAGGGGCTGGGGCCAACGTCCTGACTTTC. Protein sequence: CAISGTGAGANVLTF.

The rearrangement joins TRBV28 to TRBJ2-4, with 7 bases aligning to TRBD2. Trimming removed 8 bases from V and 3 bases from J; junction bases left unmatched: 1. CDR1 is MDHEN, CDR2 SYDVKM, per germline. The CDR3 is 12 amino acids. The CDR3 DNA reads TGTGCCAGCGGGGGGGGCAAAAACATTCAGTACTTC. Amino acids: CASGGGKNIQYF.

CDR3 loop: CASSPFPGQRQETQYF. DNA of the CDR3: TGTGCCAGCAGCCCCTTCCCGGGACAGAGGCAGGAGACCCAGTACTTC. The chain couples TRBV25-1 to TRBJ2-5; TRBD1 matches at 7 bases. The length of the CDR3 is 16 residues. CDR1 and CDR2 from the germline V gene are MGHDK and SYGVNS. The junction had 15 bases not matched to a gene; V was cut back by 6 bases and J by 5 bases.

The gene calls are TRBV3-1 (or the pseudogene TRBV3-2) and TRBJ2-7; the D gene is possibly TRBD1 (6 bases). The CDR3 runs to 15 residues. Per the germline V gene, CDR1 is LGHDT and CDR2 is YNNKEL (reference sequence). Trimming pared 3 bases from V and 1 base from J, leaving 13 bases between. CDR3 bases: TGTGCCAGCAGCCACTGGGCCAGGGGATCCTACGAGCAGTACTTC. Translating gives CASSHWARGSYEQYF.